This T cell receptor beta chain stems from a study of blood T cells in healthy people across ages (dated by TCRdb to between 2015 and 2016). Concerning the study at large: In model experiments, template switching captured roughly one uniquely barcoded TCR beta cDNA molecule for every two T cells. Using deep sequencing normalized with unique cDNA molecular identifiers, the study measured how TCR beta repertoire diversity changes with age. The donors were divided into four age groups: young (average around 16 years), middle-aged (over 35), aged (approximately 62) and long-lived (approximately 74). To avoid experimental bias, donors of different ages were spread randomly across the sequencing lanes. The study analyzed two additional independent replicas of 1 million unique cDNA reads from the same blood draw for two donors, one aged 18 to 29 and one aged 80 or older.

Remarks on this clonotype: Its antigen remains unidentified. Base qualities are not provided; no much larger clone lies one nucleotide away.

The 39 donors, aged 6 to 90 years, were systemically healthy Caucasian individuals from Russia. Ten milliliters of peripheral blood were drawn from each donor into EDTA-treated Vacutainer tubes. Ficoll-Paque density-gradient centrifugation was used to isolate PBMCs, with at least 7 million obtained per sample. Trizol reagent was used to extract total RNA from the PBMCs, yielding at least 6 micrograms per sample. Naive CD45RAhigh/CD27high T cell percentages were measured by flow cytometry on a PBMC aliquot from every donor. The protocol used for the library was 5' RACE. The run used an Illumina HiSeq 2500. The second PCR ran for about 6 to 12 cycles and used a J-beta primer mix along with a sample-barcoded 5' primer. A template-switch 5' adaptor carrying 12 random nucleotides introduced a unique molecular identifier onto each TCR beta cDNA molecule. Each sample yielded at least 2.5 million CDR3-containing paired-end reads. The Mint cDNA synthesis kit, primed by a TRBC-specific oligonucleotide, was used to synthesize first-strand cDNA from all RNA. After uracil-DNA glycosylase treatment, a first 18-cycle PCR used universal primers M1SS and BC2_uni_R on all cDNA. In the original analysis: Normalization of each sample was performed by random selection of 1 million high-quality reads, each carrying a distinct molecular identifier. Instead of being binned into consensus sequences, reads that shared molecular identifiers were thrown out. MiTCR, with a Q25 quality threshold and the strictest error-elimination algorithm, was used for CDR3 identification, clonotype clustering and error correction. A nonparametric unseen species model using Euler transformation provided a lower-bound estimate of total TCR beta diversity. TCRdb reran the public reads through fastp at Q25 and MiXCR, keeping productive beta chains. Merged by CDR3 protein, the rows form single entries marked with the most common genes and DNA. The V and J calls reflect TCRdb's pipeline rather than the authors' work. In all, the sample holds roughly 800,000 distinct CDR3 sequences, and roughly 34% of those were seen once. The top ten constitute approximately 13% of the sample.

General findings and caveats noted by the study authors: Observed TCR beta diversity per million T cells fell roughly linearly with age, and a significant reduction was already apparent by age approximately 41. Estimates of total diversity based on one million sequenced T cells were considered lower bounds and underestimates. The CMV infection status of donors was not known, potentially confounding age-related changes in expanded clonotypes. Compared with the aged group, the long-lived group had more naive CD4+ T cells, fewer expanded clones and increased TCR diversity, suggesting age selection. Conclusive comparison of naive and antigen-experienced compartments was prevented by the profiling of bulk unsorted PBMCs. The percentage of naive T cells measured by flow cytometry correlated strongly with observed TCR beta diversity.

Reading from cysteine to phenylalanine, the CDR3 counts 15 amino acids. The DNA shown is the 45-base CDR3, in frame from base 1. CDR1 and CDR2, per the germline V gene, are SNHLY and FYNNEI. The rearranged chain carries TRBV2 and TRBJ2-1, and the D gene may be TRBD2, 6 bases matching. The closer fit of TRBJ2-7 to the DNA end suggests the J call may be wrong. This TCR came from a man younger than 35 in good health. The sequencing input was blood. The DNA sequence reads TGTGCCAGCAGTGAAGGGCGTAGCGGTGGGTATGAGCAGTACTTC. This codes for CASSEGRSGGYEQYF.